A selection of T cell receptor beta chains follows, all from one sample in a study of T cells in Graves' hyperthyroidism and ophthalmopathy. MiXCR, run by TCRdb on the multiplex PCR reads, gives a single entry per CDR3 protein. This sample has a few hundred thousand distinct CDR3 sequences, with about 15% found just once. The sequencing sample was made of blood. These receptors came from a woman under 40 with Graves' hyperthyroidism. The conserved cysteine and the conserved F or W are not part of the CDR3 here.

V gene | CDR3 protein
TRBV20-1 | SATTGVNEQY
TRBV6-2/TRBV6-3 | ASSYSWTGELF
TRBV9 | ASSGAGGAADTQY
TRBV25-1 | ASRPHGNTGELF
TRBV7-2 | ASSATRESRHEQY
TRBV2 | ASSEDPGAPTGELF
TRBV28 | ASSSPWVTQKLF
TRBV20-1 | SARSGTEAYEQY
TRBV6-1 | ASSEGAYEQY
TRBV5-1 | ASSAGQNYGYT
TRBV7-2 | ASSSTGGIGTGELF
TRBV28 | ASQSPGVSPYGHT
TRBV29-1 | SVDRGNNEQF
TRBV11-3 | ASSLGSNYEQY
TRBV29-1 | SVGWARVGSETQY
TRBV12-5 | ASGLSDRINQPQH
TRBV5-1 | ASSPTGQTQETQY
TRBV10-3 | AISTGQAPPTEAF
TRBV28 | ASSSDGRLTYEQY
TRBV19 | ASSIYPTGLGGEKLF
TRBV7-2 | ASSYSPGLAGGVFSYNEQF
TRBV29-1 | SVVLTRESYEQY
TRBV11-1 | ASSFLPGLTF
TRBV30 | ALERGTGSYEQY
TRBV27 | ASSLLTGRGTEAF
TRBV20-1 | SARDRRGTYEQY
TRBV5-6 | ASSLSVGPTGVEQY
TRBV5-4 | ASSQVRGGRANNEQF
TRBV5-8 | ASSFGLISTANEQF
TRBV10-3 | AISDRGEQETQY
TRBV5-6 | ASSFLDRGPNEQF
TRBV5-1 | ASSLTVPGQGYEQY
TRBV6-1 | ASSVGLERTTDTQY
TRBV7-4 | ATRTKRDRGLVGYT
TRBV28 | ASSPRGGPSYEQY
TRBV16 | ASSHIRSYEQY
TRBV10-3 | AISEGHRAELF
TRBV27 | ASGKPGAFYEQY
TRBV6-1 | ASSEGAGTQETQY
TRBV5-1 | ASSLEADTYEQY
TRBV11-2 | ASSRPGQGAQGSNQPQH
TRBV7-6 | ASSKLIDTEAF